This is a list of T cell receptor beta chains from one sample in a study of T cells after yellow fever vaccination. TCRdb fed the 5' RACE reads into MiXCR, producing one record per CDR3 protein. The table lists about 45,000 distinct CDR3 sequences, about 6.8% of them singletons, with 15% in the top ten. The sample here was CD8+ T cells not binding an NS4B(214-222) dextramer, sorted from PBMCs, taken 45 days after the yellow fever booster vaccination. All receptors come from a young man who received the YFV17D yellow fever vaccine. Each CDR3 is given with its conserved first and last residue. The D gene is left open where the match is weak. A clone size is listed for some rows: how often the clone was seen (once, few, many), or a class if it is expanded.

v_gene	j_gene	d_gene	abundance	CDR3aa	CDR3nt
TRBV11-1	TRBJ2-1	.	many	CASRLPPVGGLSYNEQFF	TGTGCCAGCAGACTACCGCCCGTGGGAGGACTTTCCTACAATGAGCAGTTCTTC
TRBV7-9	TRBJ2-1	TRBD2	many	CASSYQTSLPYEQFF	TGTGCCAGCAGCTATCAGACTAGCTTACCCTATGAGCAGTTCTTC
TRBV27	TRBJ2-1	TRBD2	.	CASSLAGGINEQFF	TGTGCCAGCAGTTTGGCGGGAGGGATCAATGAGCAGTTCTTC
TRBV6-2/TRBV6-3	TRBJ2-2	TRBD2	many	CASSPWLAGGNGELFF	TGTGCCAGCAGTCCGTGGCTAGCGGGAGGGAACGGGGAGCTGTTTTTT
TRBV7-9	TRBJ2-2	.	.	CASSLPETLISTGELFF	TGTGCCAGCAGCTTACCCGAGACCTTGATATCCACCGGGGAGCTGTTTTTT
TRBV5-6	TRBJ2-7	TRBD2	many	CASSHAAGGASYEQYF	TGTGCCAGCAGCCATGCAGCGGGAGGCGCCTCCTACGAGCAGTACTTC
TRBV2	TRBJ2-5	.	many	CASTLGGVLETQYF	TGTGCCAGCACCCTAGGCGGAGTTTTGGAGACCCAGTACTTC
TRBV29-1	TRBJ2-6	.	many	CSAHRAGANVLTF	TGCAGCGCCCACAGGGCTGGGGCCAACGTCCTGACTTTC
TRBV14	TRBJ2-3	.	many	CASSQVQVWGTDTQYF	TGTGCCAGCAGCCAAGTACAGGTTTGGGGCACAGATACGCAGTATTTT
TRBV5-5	TRBJ2-2	.	.	CASSLEGTLNTGELFF	TGTGCCAGCAGCTTGGAGGGGACACTCAACACCGGGGAGCTGTTTTTT
TRBV5-4	TRBJ2-1	.	many	CASRSLAGLRGEQFF	TGTGCCAGCAGGTCCCTGGCCGGGCTGAGAGGTGAGCAGTTCTTC
TRBV4-3	TRBJ2-1	.	many	CASSQGDLPPPYNEQFF	TGCGCCAGCAGCCAAGGGGACCTCCCACCCCCATACAATGAGCAGTTCTTC
TRBV27	TRBJ2-7	TRBD2	many	CASSLRAGTSGSYEQYF	TGTGCCAGCAGTTTACGGGCCGGGACTAGCGGCTCCTACGAGCAGTACTTC
TRBV4-3	TRBJ2-1	.	many	CASSQDMRDNEQFF	TGCGCCAGCAGCCAAGATATGCGGGACAATGAGCAGTTCTTC
TRBV20-1	TRBJ2-3	.	many	CSASEVTDTQYF	TGCAGTGCTAGTGAGGTCACAGATACGCAGTATTTT
TRBV6-4	TRBJ2-1	.	many	CASSDGPSYNEQFF	TGTGCCAGCAGTGACGGTCCGTCCTACAATGAGCAGTTCTTC
TRBV6-5	TRBJ2-3	.	.	CASSRPGGGTDTQYF	TGTGCCAGCAGCCGCCCGGGGGGCGGCACAGATACGCAGTATTTT
TRBV5-1	TRBJ2-3	.	many	CASSVGLTYTDTQYF	TGCGCCAGCAGCGTGGGACTGACTTACACAGATACGCAGTATTTT
TRBV19	TRBJ2-4	TRBD1	many	CASSPHSGLTGGGNIQYF	TGTGCCAGTAGTCCCCATAGTGGCCTTACAGGGGGCGGAAACATTCAGTACTTC
TRBV2	TRBJ2-1	TRBD2	many	CASRVPSGRAGYNEQFF	TGTGCCAGCAGGGTCCCTAGCGGGAGGGCTGGCTACAATGAGCAGTTCTTC
TRBV7-2	TRBJ2-3	TRBD1	.	CASSPGTAGTDTQYF	TGTGCCAGCAGCCCCGGGACAGCGGGCACAGATACGCAGTATTTT
TRBV20-1	TRBJ2-1	.	many	CSSYDGGRGQNEQFF	TGCAGCAGTTATGATGGGGGACGAGGGCAGAATGAGCAGTTCTTC
TRBV15	TRBJ2-7	.	.	CATSAPEDGLREQYF	TGTGCCACCAGCGCACCGGAGGACGGCCTTCGGGAGCAGTACTTC
TRBV7-1	TRBJ2-7	.	.	CASSSPNFRAGRGEQKGYEQYF	TGTGCCAGCAGCTCCCCAAATTTCCGGGCGGGCAGGGGGGAACAAAAAGGCTACGAGCAGTACTTC
TRBV29-1	TRBJ2-7	TRBD1	many	CSVEGQGDYEQYF	TGCAGCGTTGAGGGGCAGGGGGACTACGAGCAGTACTTC
TRBV3-1	TRBJ2-7	.	many	CASSQPGPATEQYF	TGTGCCAGCAGCCAGCCGGGACCGGCTACAGAGCAGTACTTC
TRBV20-1	TRBJ2-2	TRBD2	few	CSATSAENTGELFF	TGCAGTGCAACTAGCGCCGAGAACACCGGGGAGCTGTTTTTT
TRBV4-3	TRBJ2-7	TRBD1	.	CASSQYTTDRGYYEQYF	TGCGCCAGCAGCCAATACACAACGGACAGGGGGTACTACGAGCAGTACTTC
TRBV20-1	TRBJ2-3	TRBD2	.	CSVAPDLAGGPDTQYF	TGCAGTGTAGCCCCCGACCTAGCGGGAGGGCCGGATACGCAGTATTTT
TRBV19	TRBJ2-1	TRBD1	many	CATAPRDSSYNEQFF	TGTGCCACCGCGCCCCGGGACAGCTCCTACAATGAGCAGTTCTTC
TRBV9	TRBJ2-2	.	many	CASSVASGELFF	TGTGCCAGCAGCGTAGCATCCGGGGAGCTGTTTTTT
TRBV6-4	TRBJ2-1	.	many	CASSPGNRMSEQFF	TGTGCCAGCAGTCCCGGGAATCGAATGTCAGAGCAGTTCTTC
TRBV4-2	TRBJ2-1	TRBD2	.	CAMSPGPSGILGYNEQFF	TGTGCCATGAGCCCCGGGCCTAGCGGGATATTGGGCTACAATGAGCAGTTCTTC
TRBV20-1	TRBJ2-7	.	many	CSARLLGRGSLDEQYF	TGCAGTGCTAGATTGTTAGGCAGGGGAAGTTTGGACGAGCAGTACTTC
TRBV15	TRBJ2-6	.	.	CATSTAGANVLTF	TGTGCCACCAGCACGGCTGGGGCCAACGTCCTGACTTTC
TRBV7-6	TRBJ1-1	.	many	CASSPHSGGVEAFF	TGTGCCAGCAGCCCCCACTCCGGGGGGGTTGAAGCTTTCTTT
TRBV20-1	TRBJ2-7	TRBD2	.	CSAKGVAGEVEQYF	TGCAGTGCCAAAGGGGTAGCGGGAGAGGTCGAGCAGTACTTC
TRBV9	TRBJ2-2	TRBD2	many	CASSVGGFGRAIGELFF	TGTGCCAGCAGCGTAGGAGGGTTCGGGAGGGCAATCGGGGAGCTGTTTTTT
TRBV20-1	TRBJ2-7	.	few	CSASRVHEQYF	TGCAGTGCTTCTAGGGTCCACGAGCAGTACTTC
TRBV12-3/TRBV12-4	TRBJ2-3	.	many	CASSFLPGYSTDTQYF	TGTGCCAGCAGTTTCCTACCGGGTTACAGCACAGATACGCAGTATTTT
TRBV5-1	TRBJ2-7	.	many	CASSYPGAGTEQYF	TGCGCCAGCAGCTACCCAGGGGCAGGGACGGAGCAGTACTTC
TRBV29-1	TRBJ2-4	TRBD1	many	CSAGQLAKNIQYF	TGCAGCGCGGGACAGCTAGCCAAAAACATTCAGTACTTC
TRBV6-2/TRBV6-3	TRBJ2-1	TRBD1	few	CASRGQGAYEQFF	TGTGCCAGCAGGGGACAGGGGGCGTATGAGCAGTTCTTC
TRBV20-1	TRBJ2-7	.	many	CSAAQDFSYEQYF	TGCAGTGCTGCCCAGGACTTCTCCTACGAGCAGTACTTC
TRBV7-2	TRBJ2-3	.	many	CASSLARDGRDKLYTQYF	TGTGCCAGCAGCTTAGCCCGGGACGGACGGGATAAGCTCTATACGCAGTATTTT
TRBV6-5	TRBJ2-1	TRBD1	many	CASSYGTGLSNEQFF	TGTGCCAGCAGTTACGGGACAGGGCTGTCCAATGAGCAGTTCTTC